These 4 T cell receptor beta chains were all obtained from the same sample, sequenced in a study of blood T cell repertoires in COVID-19. Here immunoSEQ multiplex PCR was the method, and the copy in TCRdb shows in-frame clones only, minus some. The sample shows about 60,000 clones, 75% to 80% of them seen only once. The sequenced sample was peripheral blood. The receptor set was obtained from a woman of 80 years or more with acute or convalescent COVID-19.

The gene calls are TRBV20-1 and TRBJ2-7, with TRBD2 as a possible D gene (5 bases). The CDR3 contains 14 residues. Germline V gene sequence: CDR1 DFQATT, CDR2 SNEGSKA (reference sequence). Trimming stripped 5 bases from V and 0 bases from J, with 14 bases between. CDR3 DNA sequence: TGCAGTGCTGGTGGAGCGGTTAGCTCCTACGAGCAGTACTTC. Amino acids: CSAGGAVSSYEQYF.

The chain carries TRBV5-5 and TRBJ1-1; D perhaps matches TRBD1 (5 bases). The CDR3 is made up of 13 amino acids. From germline, CDR1 is SGHKS and CDR2 YYEKEE (reference sequence). V was shortened by 0 bases and J by 5 bases, with 8 bases between the two germline ends. CDR3 in DNA: TGTGCCAGCAGCTTGGCAGGGCTGACTGAAGCTTTCTTT. Its protein product is CASSLAGLTEAFF.

This sequence joins TRBV6-6 and TRBJ1-2, with TRBD1 matching 7 bases. Losses at the gene ends were 6 bases for V and 8 bases for J; bases not matched to a gene: 9. This CDR3 region has 13 residues. Germline-derived CDR1 and CDR2 are MNHNY and SVGAGI (reference sequence). The CDR3 nucleotides are TGTGCCAGCAGGCCGGGACAGTCGACGGGCTACACCTTC. This encodes CASRPGQSTGYTF.

This clone was detected only a few times. This chain uses TRBV7-9 with TRBJ1-6; 8 bases align to TRBD1. CDR3 length: 16 amino acids. V trimming: 3 bases; J trimming: 8 bases; junction bases outside the gene matches: 9. Germline-derived CDR1 and CDR2 are SEHNR and FQNEAQ (reference sequence). This CDR3 is CASSFMSGGLYSPLHF. The CDR3 bases are TGTGCCAGCAGCTTTATGTCAGGGGGCTTGTATTCACCCCTCCACTTT.